This T cell receptor (beta chain) comes out of a study of CD8 T cells in Susac syndrome. There are 16 residues in the CDR3. Trimming pared 1 base from V and 2 bases from J, leaving 13 bases between. CDR1 and CDR2 (germline): LGHDT, YNNKEL (reference sequence). This clonotype has a single count. TEMRA cells were FACS-enriched, unlike CD8+ and CD4+ T cells, which were negatively isolated. RNA was extracted with the RNeasy kit, and a quantity of roughly 0.5 to 1 ug was reverse transcribed using random hexamers. Using its own MiXCR run on the immunoSEQ multiplex PCR reads, TCRdb lists one record per CDR3 protein. The sample lists more than 150,000 distinct CDR3 sequences; just under 97% were seen once.

This receptor was taken from a human donor with multiple sclerosis. The sequenced material came from CD8+ T cells from PBMCs. The chain employs TRBV3-1 and TRBJ2-3; D is perhaps TRBD1 or TRBD2 (6 bases each). CDR3 residues: CASSQGGASITDTQYF. The CDR3 region has the DNA TGTGCCAGCAGCCAAGGGGGGGCCTCTATCACAGATACGCAGTATTTT.